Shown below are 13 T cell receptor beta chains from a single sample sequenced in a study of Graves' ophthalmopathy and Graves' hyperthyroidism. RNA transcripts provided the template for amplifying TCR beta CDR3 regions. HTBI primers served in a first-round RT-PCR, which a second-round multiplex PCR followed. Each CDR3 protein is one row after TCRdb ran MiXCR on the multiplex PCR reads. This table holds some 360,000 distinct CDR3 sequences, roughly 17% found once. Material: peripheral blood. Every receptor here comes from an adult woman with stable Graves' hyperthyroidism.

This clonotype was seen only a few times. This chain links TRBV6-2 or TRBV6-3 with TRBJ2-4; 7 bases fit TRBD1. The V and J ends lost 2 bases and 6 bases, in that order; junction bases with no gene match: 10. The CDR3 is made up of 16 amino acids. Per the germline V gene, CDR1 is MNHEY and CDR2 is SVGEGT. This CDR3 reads CASSYDRERGGNIQYF. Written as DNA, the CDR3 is TGTGCCAGCAGTTACGACAGGGAGCGCGGTGGAAACATTCAGTACTTC.

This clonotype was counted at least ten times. The CDR3 sequence is CASSPELAGGPYDEQYF. CDR3 coding DNA: TGTGCCAGCAGCCCCGAACTAGCGGGAGGGCCCTATGACGAGCAGTACTTC. The chain joins TRBV28 to TRBJ2-7; 13 bases agree with TRBD2. Germline V CDR1 and CDR2: MDHEN, SYDVKM. Germline trimming cut 6 bases from V and 5 bases from J; bases unmatched to any gene: 13. This CDR3 contains 17 residues.

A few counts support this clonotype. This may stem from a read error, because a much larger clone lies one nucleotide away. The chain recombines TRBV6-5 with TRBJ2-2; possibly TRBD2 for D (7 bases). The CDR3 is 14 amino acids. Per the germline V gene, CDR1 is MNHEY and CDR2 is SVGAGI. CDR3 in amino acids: CASTLGGHTGELCF. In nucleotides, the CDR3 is TGTGCCAGCACGTTGGGGGGGCACACCGGGGAGCTGTGTTTT.

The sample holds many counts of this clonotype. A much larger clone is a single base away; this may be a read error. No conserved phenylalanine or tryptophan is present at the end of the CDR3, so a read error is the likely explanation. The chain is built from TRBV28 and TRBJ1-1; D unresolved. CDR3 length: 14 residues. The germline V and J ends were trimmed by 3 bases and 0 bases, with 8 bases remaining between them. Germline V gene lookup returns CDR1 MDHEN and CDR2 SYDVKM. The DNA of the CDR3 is TGTGCCAGCAGTTTTGTTTCTCTGAACACTGAAGCTTTCTCT. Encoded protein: CASSFVSLNTEAFS.

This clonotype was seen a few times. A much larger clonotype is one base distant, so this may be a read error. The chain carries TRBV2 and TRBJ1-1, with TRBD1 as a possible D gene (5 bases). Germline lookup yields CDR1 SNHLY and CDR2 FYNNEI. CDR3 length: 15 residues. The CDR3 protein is CVSTPAGRATREAFF. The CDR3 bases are TGTGTCAGCACCCCGGCCGGCAGGGCAACTCGTGAAGCTTTCTTT.

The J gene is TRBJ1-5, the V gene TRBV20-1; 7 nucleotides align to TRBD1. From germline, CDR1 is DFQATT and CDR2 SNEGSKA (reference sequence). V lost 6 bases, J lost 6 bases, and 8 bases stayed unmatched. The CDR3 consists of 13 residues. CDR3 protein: CSAEGGGGQPQHF. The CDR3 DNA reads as TGCAGTGCGGAAGGGGGCGGTGGTCAGCCCCAGCATTTT.

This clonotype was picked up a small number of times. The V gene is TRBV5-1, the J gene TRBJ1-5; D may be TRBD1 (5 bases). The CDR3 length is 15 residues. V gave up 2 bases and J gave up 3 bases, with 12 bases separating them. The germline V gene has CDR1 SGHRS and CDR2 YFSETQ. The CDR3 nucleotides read TGCGCCAGCAGCTTTGGAGACAGCCACAATCAGCCCCAGCATTTT. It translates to CASSFGDSHNQPQHF.

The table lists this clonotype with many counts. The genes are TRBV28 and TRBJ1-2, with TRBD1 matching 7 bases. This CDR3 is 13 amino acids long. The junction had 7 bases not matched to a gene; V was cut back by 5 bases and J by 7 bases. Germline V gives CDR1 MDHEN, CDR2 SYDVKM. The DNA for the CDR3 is TGTGCCAGCAGTCTCGAGGGGGCGAGTGGCTACACCTTC. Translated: CASSLEGASGYTF.

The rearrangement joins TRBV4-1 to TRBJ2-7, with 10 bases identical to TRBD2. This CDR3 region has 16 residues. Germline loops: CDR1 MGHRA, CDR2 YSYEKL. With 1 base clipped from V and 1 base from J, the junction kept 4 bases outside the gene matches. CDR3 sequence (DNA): TGCGCCAGCAGCCAAGTTACTAGCGGGATGTCCTACGAGCAGTACTTC. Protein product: CASSQVTSGMSYEQYF.

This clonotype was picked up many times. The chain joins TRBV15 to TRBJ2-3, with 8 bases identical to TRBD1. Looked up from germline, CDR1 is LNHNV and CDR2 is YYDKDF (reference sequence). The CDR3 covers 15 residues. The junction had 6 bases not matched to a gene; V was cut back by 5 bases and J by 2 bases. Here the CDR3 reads CATSPGTGYTDTQYF. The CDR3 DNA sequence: TGTGCCACCAGCCCCGGGACAGGTTACACAGATACGCAGTATTTT.

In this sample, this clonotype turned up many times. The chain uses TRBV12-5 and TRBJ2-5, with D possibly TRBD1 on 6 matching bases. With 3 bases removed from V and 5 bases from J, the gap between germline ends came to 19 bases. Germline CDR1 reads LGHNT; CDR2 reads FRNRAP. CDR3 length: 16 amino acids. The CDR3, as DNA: TGTGCTAGTGGTTTACCCCCGGTGGGGGCTTGGGAGACCCAGTACTTC. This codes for CASGLPPVGAWETQYF.

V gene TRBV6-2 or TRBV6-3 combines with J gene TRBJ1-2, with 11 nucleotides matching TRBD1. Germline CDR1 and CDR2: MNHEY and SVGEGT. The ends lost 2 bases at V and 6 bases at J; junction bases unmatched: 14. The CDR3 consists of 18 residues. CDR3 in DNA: TGTGCCAGCAGTTACCTATCCCCCGGGACAGGGGGTGCGGATGGCTACACCTTC. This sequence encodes CASSYLSPGTGGADGYTF.

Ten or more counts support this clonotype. The CDR3 sequence: CASSGPQGGSGNTIYF. The DNA of the CDR3 is TGTGCCAGCAGTGGCCCCCAAGGGGGCTCTGGAAACACCATATATTTT. The gene calls are TRBV28 and TRBJ1-3, with D possibly being TRBD1 (6 bases). Germline V gene data show CDR1 as MDHEN and CDR2 as SYDVKM. V shed 5 bases and J shed 0 bases, with 14 bases lying between them. The CDR3 covers 16 residues. The full variable domain, with the rest looked up from reference TRBV28 and TRBJ1-3, is DVKVTQSSRYLVKRTGEKVFLECVQDMDHENMFWYRQDPGLGLRLIYFSYDVKMKEKGDIPEGYSVSREKKERFSLILESASTNQTSMYLCASSGPQGGSGNTIYFGEGSWLTVV.